This entry lists 9 T cell receptor beta chains sequenced from one sample in a study of identical twins. TCRdb reprocessed the 5' RACE reads via MiXCR and lists one record per CDR3 protein. Here the sample spans a few hundred thousand distinct CDR3 sequences, 9% to 10% being singletons. Sequences were obtained from naive T cells sorted from blood. These receptors all come from a woman in her forties or fifties in good health.

The chain carries TRBV7-2 and TRBJ2-7, with D hard to call. The CDR3 runs 13 residues. The V gene's germline CDR1 is SGHTA and CDR2 FQGNSA. V was cut by 1 base and J by 3 bases, with 7 bases left in between. This CDR3 is CASSLGPLYEQYV. CDR3 sequence (DNA): TGTGCCAGCAGCTTAGGACCACTCTACGAGCAGTACGTC.

In its sample, this clonotype was seen many times. The J gene is TRBJ2-7, the V gene TRBV9, with D maybe TRBD1 (5 bases). CDR3 length: 14 residues. V dropped 4 bases and J dropped 0 bases, with 11 bases sitting between them. Germline lookup yields CDR1 SGDLS and CDR2 YYNGEE. CDR3 loop: CASSSSTVSYEQYF. The DNA for the CDR3 is TGTGCCAGCAGCTCTTCGACAGTCTCCTACGAGCAGTACTTC.

Many counts were recorded for this clonotype. V is TRBV29-1 and J is TRBJ2-2; TRBD2 agrees at 11 bases. V was clipped by 1 base and J by 5 bases; unmatched bases: 0. This CDR3 is built from 14 residues. Germline V gene data show CDR1 as SQVTM and CDR2 as ANQGSEA. CDR3 residues: CSVEVAGGTGELFF. The CDR3 region has the DNA TGCAGCGTTGAAGTAGCGGGAGGGACCGGGGAGCTGTTTTTT.

This clonotype was detected only a few times. The chain recombines TRBV5-1 with TRBJ2-5; D gene unclear. Germline-derived CDR1 and CDR2 are SGHRS and YFSETQ. The germline V and J ends were trimmed by 0 bases and 0 bases, with 9 bases remaining between them. This CDR3 has 15 amino acids. The CDR3 DNA reads TGCGCCAGCAGCTTGGGGGCACCCTACCAAGAGACCCAGTACTTC. This sequence encodes CASSLGAPYQETQYF.

This clonotype was found many times. This CDR3 reads CASSLAVKGPYNEQFF. CDR3 sequence (DNA): TGTGCCAGCAGCTTGGCCGTTAAGGGCCCCTACAATGAGCAGTTCTTC. V and J are TRBV5-6 and TRBJ2-1; D not resolved. Looked up from germline, CDR1 is SGHDT and CDR2 is YYEEEE. This CDR3 comprises 16 residues. V shed 0 bases and J shed 2 bases, with 12 bases lying between them.

This clonotype was seen at least ten times. The rearrangement uses TRBV4-1 and TRBJ1-4; no firm D call. V was shortened by 1 base and J by 8 bases, with 5 bases between the two germline ends. The CDR3 spans 12 residues. Per the germline V gene, CDR1 is MGHRA and CDR2 is YSYEKL. The CDR3 nucleotides are TGCGCCAGCAGCCAAGTGGGGGAAAAACTGTTTTTT. This codes for CASSQVGEKLFF.

In this sample, this clonotype turned up many times. The chain has TRBV5-1 and TRBJ2-3; 9 bases match TRBD1. There are 14 residues in the CDR3. V gave up 4 bases and J gave up 4 bases; unmatched junction bases: 4. Germline assignment: CDR1 SGHRS and CDR2 YFSETQ. CDR3 DNA sequence: TGCGCCAGCAGCGGGACAGGGAACGCAGATACGCAGTATTTT. This gives the protein CASSGTGNADTQYF. The full variable domain, completed using reference TRBV5-1 and TRBJ2-3, is KAGVTQTPRYLIKTRGQQVTLSCSPISGHRSVSWYQQTPGQGLQFLFEYFSETQRNKGNFPGRFSGRQFSNSRSEMNVSTLELGDSALYLCASSGTGNADTQYFGPGTRLTVL.

V gene TRBV6-1 combines with J gene TRBJ2-7; 8 bases match TRBD2. CDR3 length: 15 residues. V shed 1 base and J 2 bases; nucleotides not matched to a gene: 4. Germline V gene sequence: CDR1 MNHNS, CDR2 SASEGT. The CDR3 is CASSEGLAGPYEQYF. CDR3 sequence (DNA): TGTGCCAGCAGTGAAGGGCTAGCGGGCCCCTACGAGCAGTACTTC.

This clonotype showed up just a few times. The chain's CDR3 is CASSRDFSNQPQHF. DNA for the CDR3: TGTGCCAGCAGTAGGGATTTTAGCAATCAGCCCCAGCATTTT. The chain employs TRBV12-3 or TRBV12-4 and TRBJ1-5; no definite D call. V was cut by 5 bases and J by 0 bases, with 8 bases left in between. The CDR3 contains 14 residues.